These T cell receptor beta chains were read from a single sample in a study of T cell repertoires in cytomegalovirus infection. TCRdb reanalysed the reads using MiXCR and keeps one entry per CDR3 protein. The sample has approximately 990,000 distinct CDR3 sequences, 25% to 40% seen once. These receptors have no identified antigens. The sequenced sample was cultured CD8+ T cells from PBMCs, obtained from culture after CMV antigen stimulation. These receptors came from a human donor in good health (CMV status not recorded). Some clones in this sample may be carry-over from other donors' samples. Each CDR3 is given with its conserved first and last residue. The order of the fields is V gene, clone size, D gene, J gene, CDR3 DNA, CDR3 protein. A D gene is named only where the DNA matches it firmly. Some rows mark clone size as missing; the rest say once, few, many or name a class of expanded clone.

V gene: TRBV2
clone size: -
D gene: TRBD2
J gene: TRBJ2-7
CDR3 DNA: TGTGCCAGCAGTGAAGCCGGGGCGGGGGTGCCCTACGAGCAGTACTTC
CDR3 protein: CASSEAGAGVPYEQYF

V gene: TRBV23-1
clone size: -
D gene: -
J gene: TRBJ1-6
CDR3 DNA: TGCGCCAGCAGTCACCTCCCGGGTCGCGGGGCCGCGGATAATTCACCCCTCCACTTT
CDR3 protein: CASSHLPGRGAADNSPLHF

V gene: TRBV27
clone size: few
D gene: -
J gene: TRBJ1-5
CDR3 DNA: TGTGCCAGCAGTTTAATCCCGCCAGAGTATCAGCCCCAGCATTTT
CDR3 protein: CASSLIPPEYQPQHF

V gene: TRBV4-3
clone size: once
D gene: -
J gene: TRBJ2-3
CDR3 DNA: TGCGCCAGCAGCCAGCTACGACCCTTTTATTGGGCAACTAGGGATACGCAGTATTTT
CDR3 protein: CASSQLRPFYWATRDTQYF

V gene: TRBV28
clone size: few
D gene: -
J gene: TRBJ2-2
CDR3 DNA: TGTGCCAGCCTGTGGGGCAGGACCAACACCGGGGAGCTGTTTTTT
CDR3 protein: CASLWGRTNTGELFF

V gene: TRBV6-1
clone size: -
D gene: TRBD2
J gene: TRBJ2-5
CDR3 DNA: TGTGCCAGCAAAGGAGCGGGGGGGCAAGAGACCCAGTACTTC
CDR3 protein: CASKGAGGQETQYF

V gene: TRBV27
clone size: many
D gene: -
J gene: TRBJ2-1
CDR3 DNA: TGTGCCAGCAGTTTAGAACGGGGGTACAATGAGCAGTTCTTC
CDR3 protein: CASSLERGYNEQFF

V gene: TRBV6-1
clone size: -
D gene: -
J gene: TRBJ2-1
CDR3 DNA: TGTGCCAGCAGTGAGGACAACGGGGTTGAGCAGTTCTTC
CDR3 protein: CASSEDNGVEQFF

V gene: TRBV20-1
clone size: once
D gene: -
J gene: TRBJ2-2
CDR3 DNA: TGCAGTGCAAGGAGTTACGACACCGGGGAGCTGTTTTTT
CDR3 protein: CSARSYDTGELFF

V gene: TRBV7-9
clone size: many
D gene: -
J gene: TRBJ2-3
CDR3 DNA: TGTGCCAGCAGCTTGCCCGGCACAGATACGCAGTATTTT
CDR3 protein: CASSLPGTDTQYF

V gene: TRBV7-9
clone size: few
D gene: TRBD1
J gene: TRBJ1-4
CDR3 DNA: TGTGCCAGCAGCCGACAAGGACAGGGAGCAACTAATGAAAAACTGTTTTTT
CDR3 protein: CASSRQGQGATNEKLFF

V gene: TRBV28
clone size: few
D gene: -
J gene: TRBJ2-1
CDR3 DNA: TGTGCCAGCAGTCTTGGTTCGCAGGCGGGCTACTACAATGAGCAGTTCTTC
CDR3 protein: CASSLGSQAGYYNEQFF

V gene: TRBV29-1
clone size: few
D gene: -
J gene: TRBJ1-4
CDR3 DNA: TGCAGCGTTGAAAGCGGACTTGGGACGGATGAAAAACTGTTTTTT
CDR3 protein: CSVESGLGTDEKLFF

V gene: TRBV28
clone size: few
D gene: -
J gene: TRBJ2-2
CDR3 DNA: TGTGCCAGCAGTTTCTACAGGGTCAACACCGGGGAGCTGTTTTTT
CDR3 protein: CASSFYRVNTGELFF

V gene: TRBV28
clone size: -
D gene: -
J gene: TRBJ1-2
CDR3 DNA: TGTGCCAGCACCTTCGTGCCAAACAACTATGGCTACACCTTC
CDR3 protein: CASTFVPNNYGYTF

V gene: TRBV7-2
clone size: many
D gene: -
J gene: TRBJ1-5
CDR3 DNA: TGTGCCAGCAGCCCGGAAGGACAGACAAATCAGCCCCAGCATTTT
CDR3 protein: CASSPEGQTNQPQHF

V gene: TRBV7-9
clone size: many
D gene: TRBD1
J gene: TRBJ2-7
CDR3 DNA: TGTGCCAGCAGCTCGCGGGACAGGGGGGTAAGCTCCTACGAGCAGTACTTC
CDR3 protein: CASSSRDRGVSSYEQYF

V gene: TRBV27
clone size: few
D gene: -
J gene: TRBJ2-2
CDR3 DNA: TGTGCCAGCAGTTCCAAGAGGTACACCGGGGAGCTGTTTTTT
CDR3 protein: CASSSKRYTGELFF

V gene: TRBV4-1
clone size: few
D gene: TRBD1
J gene: TRBJ1-2
CDR3 DNA: TGCGCCAGCAGCCTAGTATTGACAGGGAGCTATGGCTACACCTTC
CDR3 protein: CASSLVLTGSYGYTF

V gene: TRBV10-3
clone size: -
D gene: TRBD1
J gene: TRBJ1-2
CDR3 DNA: TGTGCCATCAGAGAGACAGGGGCGGATGGCTACACCTTC
CDR3 protein: CAIRETGADGYTF

V gene: TRBV19
clone size: many
D gene: -
J gene: TRBJ1-1
CDR3 DNA: TGTGCCAGTAAATACAAGGGAAGGGAGACTGAAGCTTTCTTT
CDR3 protein: CASKYKGRETEAFF

V gene: TRBV7-9
clone size: -
D gene: TRBD1
J gene: TRBJ1-1
CDR3 DNA: TGTGCCAGCAGCTTGGACAGGGGTCAAATTACCGGGGCTTTCTTT
CDR3 protein: CASSLDRGQITGAFF

V gene: TRBV5-7
clone size: -
D gene: TRBD1
J gene: TRBJ2-2
CDR3 DNA: TGTGCCAGCAGCCCTGGACAGGGGGCGAGGCCTCCCGGGGAGCTGTTTTTT
CDR3 protein: CASSPGQGARPPGELFF

V gene: TRBV4-2
clone size: once
D gene: -
J gene: TRBJ2-1
CDR3 DNA: TGTGCCAGCAGCCAGACGTTTATCTCCTACAATGAGCAGTTCTTC
CDR3 protein: CASSQTFISYNEQFF

V gene: TRBV27
clone size: few
D gene: TRBD2
J gene: TRBJ2-7
CDR3 DNA: TGTGCCAGCAGTCCCAGCGGGGGGATGGGCTACGAGCAGTACTTC
CDR3 protein: CASSPSGGMGYEQYF

V gene: TRBV7-9
clone size: few
D gene: -
J gene: TRBJ1-2
CDR3 DNA: TGTGCCAGCAGCCGAAGCCGGCGAATTAACTATGGCTACACCTTC
CDR3 protein: CASSRSRRINYGYTF

V gene: TRBV7-6
clone size: few
D gene: TRBD2
J gene: TRBJ2-3
CDR3 DNA: TGTGCCAGCAGCGCGACTAGCGCTCGAACAGATACGCAGTATTTT
CDR3 protein: CASSATSARTDTQYF

V gene: TRBV7-6
clone size: -
D gene: TRBD1
J gene: TRBJ1-2
CDR3 DNA: TGTGCCAGCAGCGAAGGGGGCAGCAATGGCTACACCTTC
CDR3 protein: CASSEGGSNGYTF

V gene: TRBV7-2
clone size: many
D gene: -
J gene: TRBJ2-5
CDR3 DNA: TGTGCCAGCAGCTTAGGGGAGCGCCCCTGGATGGAGACCCAGTACTTC
CDR3 protein: CASSLGERPWMETQYF

V gene: TRBV10-3
clone size: -
D gene: -
J gene: TRBJ1-1
CDR3 DNA: TGTGCCATCAGTGGGGTGGTGCCGAACACTGAAGCTTTCTTT
CDR3 protein: CAISGVVPNTEAFF

V gene: TRBV19
clone size: -
D gene: -
J gene: TRBJ1-1
CDR3 DNA: TGTGCCAGCCAACCTCCAGCCTTCACTGAAGCTTTCTTT
CDR3 protein: CASQPPAFTEAFF

V gene: TRBV6-1
clone size: few
D gene: -
J gene: TRBJ2-7
CDR3 DNA: TGTGCCAGCAGGGGTCTAAGCTCCTACGAGCAGTACTTC
CDR3 protein: CASRGLSSYEQYF

V gene: TRBV7-2
clone size: few
D gene: TRBD1
J gene: TRBJ2-7
CDR3 DNA: TGTGCCAGCAGCTTGGACAGGCACTACGAGCAGTACTTC
CDR3 protein: CASSLDRHYEQYF

V gene: TRBV11-1
clone size: few
D gene: TRBD2
J gene: TRBJ2-1
CDR3 DNA: TGTGCCAGCAGCTTAGCAGGTAGCGGGGGGGCCTATGAGCAGTTCTTC
CDR3 protein: CASSLAGSGGAYEQFF

V gene: TRBV11-3
clone size: many
D gene: TRBD1
J gene: TRBJ2-7
CDR3 DNA: TGTGCCAGCAGCACAAGGCCGGGACAGGAATACGAGCAGTACTTC
CDR3 protein: CASSTRPGQEYEQYF

V gene: TRBV12-3/TRBV12-4
clone size: few
D gene: TRBD2
J gene: TRBJ2-7
CDR3 DNA: TGTGCCAGCAGCAAGGGAGGGGCAAAAGACGAGCAGTACTTC
CDR3 protein: CASSKGGAKDEQYF

V gene: TRBV4-1
clone size: few
D gene: TRBD1
J gene: TRBJ2-2
CDR3 DNA: TGCGCCAGCAGCCAAGACAGGGGGCAAAACACCGGGGAGCTGTTTTTT
CDR3 protein: CASSQDRGQNTGELFF

V gene: TRBV6-5
clone size: few
D gene: -
J gene: TRBJ2-5
CDR3 DNA: TGTGCCAGCAGTCTTACAGCACTAGCTACGAGAGGGACCCAGTACTTC
CDR3 protein: CASSLTALATRGTQYF

V gene: TRBV6-2/TRBV6-3
clone size: -
D gene: -
J gene: TRBJ2-2
CDR3 DNA: TGTGCCAGCAAACAGATAGGACAACTCGTAATGACGAACACCGGGGAGCTGTTTTTT
CDR3 protein: CASKQIGQLVMTNTGELFF

V gene: TRBV7-6
clone size: few
D gene: -
J gene: TRBJ1-1
CDR3 DNA: TGTGCCAGCAGCACCTACAGGGTTGGGAACACTGAAGCTTTCTTT
CDR3 protein: CASSTYRVGNTEAFF

V gene: TRBV6-5
clone size: -
D gene: TRBD1
J gene: TRBJ2-1
CDR3 DNA: TGTGCCAGCAGTTATTCAGGGGGCCGTGGGAATGAGCAGTTCTTC
CDR3 protein: CASSYSGGRGNEQFF

V gene: TRBV28
clone size: -
D gene: TRBD2
J gene: TRBJ2-4
CDR3 DNA: TGTGCCAGCAGTTTATACCTAGCGGGGGCAAAAAACATTCAGTACTTC
CDR3 protein: CASSLYLAGAKNIQYF

V gene: TRBV5-6
clone size: -
D gene: TRBD1
J gene: TRBJ2-7
CDR3 DNA: TGTGCCAGCAGCTGGGGGACAGGGGCAAGGGAGCAGTACTTC
CDR3 protein: CASSWGTGAREQYF

V gene: TRBV6-1
clone size: many
D gene: TRBD2
J gene: TRBJ2-7
CDR3 DNA: TGTGCCAGCAAAAGGACTAGCGAGAGCCCCTACGAGCAGTACTTC
CDR3 protein: CASKRTSESPYEQYF

V gene: TRBV12-3/TRBV12-4
clone size: many
D gene: -
J gene: TRBJ2-7
CDR3 DNA: TGTGCCAGCAGTTTGGCGCAGGGATTGGACGAGCAGTACTTC
CDR3 protein: CASSLAQGLDEQYF

V gene: TRBV10-2
clone size: -
D gene: -
J gene: TRBJ1-1
CDR3 DNA: TGCGCCAGCAGCCTTCTCGGTGAGGCCCTCGATGAAGCTTTCTTT
CDR3 protein: CASSLLGEALDEAFF

V gene: TRBV27
clone size: few
D gene: TRBD1
J gene: TRBJ2-5
CDR3 DNA: TGTGCCAGCCACCGACAGGGCGCACAAGAGACCCAGTACTTC
CDR3 protein: CASHRQGAQETQYF

V gene: TRBV2
clone size: -
D gene: TRBD2
J gene: TRBJ2-7
CDR3 DNA: TGTGCCAGCAGTGAGGTCGGGGGGTCCTACGAGCAGTACTTC
CDR3 protein: CASSEVGGSYEQYF

V gene: TRBV7-9
clone size: -
D gene: -
J gene: TRBJ1-2
CDR3 DNA: TGTGCCAGCAGCTTCATAAACCGGGACTCCCTGGGGGGCTACACCTTC
CDR3 protein: CASSFINRDSLGGYTF

V gene: TRBV7-9
clone size: -
D gene: -
J gene: TRBJ2-7
CDR3 DNA: TGTGCCAGCAGCTCCGCCAGGGTATCCGAGCAGTACTTC
CDR3 protein: CASSSARVSEQYF

V gene: TRBV4-1
clone size: -
D gene: -
J gene: TRBJ2-2
CDR3 DNA: TGCGCCAGCCGCCAAGACGAGGGGCTGACCGGGGAGCTGTTTTTT
CDR3 protein: CASRQDEGLTGELFF

V gene: TRBV7-6
clone size: -
D gene: -
J gene: TRBJ2-1
CDR3 DNA: TGTGCCAGCAGCACTCGACTGGAGACCTACAATGAGCAGTTCTTC
CDR3 protein: CASSTRLETYNEQFF